The source of this T cell receptor (beta chain) is a study of shared clonotypes between healthy human individuals. Regarding the study as a whole: Incomplete sequencing of sorted subsets was indicated by rarefaction despite large depth. All-four-donor shared clonotypes had higher generation probabilities than non-shared clonotypes did. On the whole, naive subsets had larger estimated richness than memory subsets had.

Details on this clone: Its specificity is unknown.

Sequencing used immunoSEQ multiplex PCR; TCRdb keeps in-frame clones, though not all of them. Here the sample spans about 600,000 clones, approximately 97% being singletons. Germline loops: CDR1 SGHRS, CDR2 YFSETQ. The length of the CDR3 is 14 residues. The V segment lost 7 bases and the J segment 8 bases; nucleotides outside the gene matches: 11. Caucasian adults residing in Nashville, Tennessee made up all the donors. The receptor's source is a woman in her 30s in good health. The chain couples TRBV5-1 to TRBJ2-1; the match to TRBD2 covers 8 bases. Sequencing was carried out using naive CD4+ T cells sorted from blood. Subset of the sample: CD45RA+ positively selected. As DNA, the CDR3 is TGCGCCAGCGCAACGGGACTAGAGCCAGATGAGCAGTTCTTC. This translates into CASATGLEPDEQFF.